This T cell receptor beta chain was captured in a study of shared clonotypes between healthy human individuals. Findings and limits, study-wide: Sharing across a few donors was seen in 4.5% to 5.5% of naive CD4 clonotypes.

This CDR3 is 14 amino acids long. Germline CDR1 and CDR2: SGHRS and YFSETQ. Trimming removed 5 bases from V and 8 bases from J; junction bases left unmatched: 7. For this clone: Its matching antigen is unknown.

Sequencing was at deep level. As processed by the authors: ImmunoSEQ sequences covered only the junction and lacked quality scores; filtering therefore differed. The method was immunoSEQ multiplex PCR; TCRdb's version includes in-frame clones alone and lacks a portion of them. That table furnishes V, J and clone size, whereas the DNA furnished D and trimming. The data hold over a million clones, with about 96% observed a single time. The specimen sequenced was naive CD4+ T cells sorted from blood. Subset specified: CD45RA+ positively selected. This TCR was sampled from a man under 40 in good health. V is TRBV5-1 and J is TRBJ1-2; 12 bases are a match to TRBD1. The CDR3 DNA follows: TGCGCCAGCAGGATCGGGACAGGGGGCTGGGGCTACACCTTC. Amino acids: CASRIGTGGWGYTF.